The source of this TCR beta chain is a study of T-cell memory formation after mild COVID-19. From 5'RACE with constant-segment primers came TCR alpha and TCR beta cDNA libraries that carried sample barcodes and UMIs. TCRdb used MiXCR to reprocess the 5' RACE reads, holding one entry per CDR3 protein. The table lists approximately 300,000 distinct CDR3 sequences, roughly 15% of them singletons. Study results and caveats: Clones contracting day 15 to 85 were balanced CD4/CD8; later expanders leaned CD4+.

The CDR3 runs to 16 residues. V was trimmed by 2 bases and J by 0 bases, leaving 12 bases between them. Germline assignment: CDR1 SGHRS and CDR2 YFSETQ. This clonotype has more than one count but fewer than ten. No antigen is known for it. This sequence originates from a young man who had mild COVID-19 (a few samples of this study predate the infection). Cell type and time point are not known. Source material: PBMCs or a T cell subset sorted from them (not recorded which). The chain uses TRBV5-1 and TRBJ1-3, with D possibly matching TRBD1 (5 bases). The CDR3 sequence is CASSFQTGGSGNTIYF. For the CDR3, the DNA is TGCGCCAGCAGCTTTCAAACCGGGGGCTCTGGAAACACCATATATTTT.